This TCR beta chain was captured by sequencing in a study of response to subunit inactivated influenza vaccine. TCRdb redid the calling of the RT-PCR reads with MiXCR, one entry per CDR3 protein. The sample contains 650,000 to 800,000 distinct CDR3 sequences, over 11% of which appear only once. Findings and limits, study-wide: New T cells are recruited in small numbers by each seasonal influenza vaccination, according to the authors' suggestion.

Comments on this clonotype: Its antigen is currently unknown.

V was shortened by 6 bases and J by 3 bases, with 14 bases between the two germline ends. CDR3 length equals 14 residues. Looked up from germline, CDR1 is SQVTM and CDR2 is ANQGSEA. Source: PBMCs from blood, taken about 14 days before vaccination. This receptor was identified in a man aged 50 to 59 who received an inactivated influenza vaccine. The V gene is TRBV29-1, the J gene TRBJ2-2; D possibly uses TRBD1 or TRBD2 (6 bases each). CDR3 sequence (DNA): TGCAGCGTGAGGCAGGGGACTCACACCGGGGAGCTGTTTTTT. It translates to CSVRQGTHTGELFF.